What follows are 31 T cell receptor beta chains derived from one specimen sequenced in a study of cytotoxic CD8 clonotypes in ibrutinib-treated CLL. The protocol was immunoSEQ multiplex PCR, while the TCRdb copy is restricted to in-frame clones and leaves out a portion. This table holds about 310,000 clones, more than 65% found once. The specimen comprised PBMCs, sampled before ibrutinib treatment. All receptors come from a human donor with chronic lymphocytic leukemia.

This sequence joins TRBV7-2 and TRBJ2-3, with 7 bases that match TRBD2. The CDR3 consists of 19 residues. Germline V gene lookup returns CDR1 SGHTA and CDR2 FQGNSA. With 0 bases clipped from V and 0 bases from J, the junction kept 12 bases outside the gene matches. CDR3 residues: CASSLAPSGASASTDTQYF. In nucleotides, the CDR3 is TGTGCCAGCAGCTTAGCACCTAGCGGAGCTAGTGCTAGCACAGATACGCAGTATTTT.

CDR3 in DNA: TGTGCCAGTAGTATAGGAGGGAACACCGGGGAGCTGTTTTTT. Translation gives CASSIGGNTGELFF. This chain connects TRBV19 to TRBJ2-2; D not certain. Trimming took off 1 base at V and 1 base at J, with 4 bases between the two ends. The CDR3 spans 14 residues. From germline, CDR1 is LNHDA and CDR2 SQIVND (reference sequence). Filled out from reference TRBV19 and TRBJ2-2, the complete variable domain reads DGGITQSPKYLFRKEGQNVTLSCEQNLNHDAMYWYRQDPGQGLRLIYYSQIVNDFQKGDIAEGYSVSREKKESFPLTVTSAQKNPTAFYLCASSIGGNTGELFFGEGSRLTVL.

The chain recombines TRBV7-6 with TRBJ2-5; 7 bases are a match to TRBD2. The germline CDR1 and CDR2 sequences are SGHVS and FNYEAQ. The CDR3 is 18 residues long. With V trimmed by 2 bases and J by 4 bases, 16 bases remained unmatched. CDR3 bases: TGTGCCAGCAGCTTAAATGCCAGGGCGGGAGCATCGGGAGAGACCCAGTACTTC. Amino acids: CASSLNARAGASGETQYF.

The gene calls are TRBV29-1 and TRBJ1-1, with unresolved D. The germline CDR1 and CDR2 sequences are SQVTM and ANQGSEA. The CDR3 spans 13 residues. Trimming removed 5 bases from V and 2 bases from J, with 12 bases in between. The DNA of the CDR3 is TGCAGCGTTTTTATGCAGGATAACACTGAAGCTTTCTTT. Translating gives CSVFMQDNTEAFF.

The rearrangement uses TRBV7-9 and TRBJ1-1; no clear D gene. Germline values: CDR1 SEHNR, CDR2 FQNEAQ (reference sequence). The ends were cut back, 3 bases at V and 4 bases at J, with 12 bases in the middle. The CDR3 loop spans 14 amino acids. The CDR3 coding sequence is TGTGCCAGCAGCTTCATTGTCCTCATCACTGAAGCTTTCTTT. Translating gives CASSFIVLITEAFF. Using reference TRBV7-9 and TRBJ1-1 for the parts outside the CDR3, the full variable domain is DTGVSQNPRHKITKRGQNVTFRCDPISEHNRLYWYRQTLGQGPEFLTYFQNEAQLEKSRLLSDRFSAERPKGSFSTLEIQRTEQGDSAMYLCASSFIVLITEAFFGQGTRLTVV.

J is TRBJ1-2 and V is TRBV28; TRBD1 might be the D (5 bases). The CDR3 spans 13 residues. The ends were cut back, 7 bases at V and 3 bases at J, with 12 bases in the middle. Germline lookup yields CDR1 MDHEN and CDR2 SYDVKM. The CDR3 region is CASKGHFDYGYTF. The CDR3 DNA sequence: TGTGCCAGCAAAGGACACTTCGACTATGGCTACACCTTC.

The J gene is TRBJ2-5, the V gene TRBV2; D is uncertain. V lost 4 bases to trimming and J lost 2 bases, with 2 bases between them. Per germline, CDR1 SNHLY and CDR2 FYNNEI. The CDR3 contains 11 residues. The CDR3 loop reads CASSGQETQYF. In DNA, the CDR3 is TGTGCCAGCAGTGGGCAAGAGACCCAGTACTTC. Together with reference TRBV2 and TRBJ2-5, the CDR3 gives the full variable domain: EPEVTQTPSHQVTQMGQEVILRCVPISNHLYFYWYRQILGQKVEFLVSFYNNEISEKSEIFDDQFSVERPDGSNFTLKIRSTKLEDSAMYFCASSGQETQYFGPGTRLLVL.

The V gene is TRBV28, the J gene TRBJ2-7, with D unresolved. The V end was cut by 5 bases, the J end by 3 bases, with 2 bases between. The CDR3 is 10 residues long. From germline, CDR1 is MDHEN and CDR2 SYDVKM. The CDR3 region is CASSRYEQYF. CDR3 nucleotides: TGTGCCAGCAGTCGCTACGAGCAGTACTTC.

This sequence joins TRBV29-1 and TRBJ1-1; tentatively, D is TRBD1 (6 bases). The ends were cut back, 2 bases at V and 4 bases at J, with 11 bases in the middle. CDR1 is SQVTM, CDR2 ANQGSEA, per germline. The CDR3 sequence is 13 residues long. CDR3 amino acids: CSVERGGGTEAFF. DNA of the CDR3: TGCAGCGTTGAACGCGGAGGGGGCACTGAAGCTTTCTTT. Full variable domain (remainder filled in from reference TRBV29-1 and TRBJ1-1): SAVISQKPSRDICQRGTSLTIQCQVDSQVTMMFWYRQQPGQSLTLIATANQGSEATYESGFVIDKFPISRPNLTFSTLTVSNMSPEDSSIYLCSVERGGGTEAFFGQGTRLTVV.

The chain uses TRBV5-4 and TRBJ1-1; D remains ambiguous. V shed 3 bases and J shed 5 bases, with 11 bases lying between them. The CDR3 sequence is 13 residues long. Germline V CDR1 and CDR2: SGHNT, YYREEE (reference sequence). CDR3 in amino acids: CASSWTDVTEAFF. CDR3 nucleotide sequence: TGTGCCAGCAGCTGGACGGATGTGACTGAAGCTTTCTTT. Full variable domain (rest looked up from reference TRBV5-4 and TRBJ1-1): ETGVTQSPTHLIKTRGQQVTLRCSSQSGHNTVSWYQQALGQGPQFIFQYYREEENGRGNFPPRFSGLQFPNYSSELNVNALELDDSALYLCASSWTDVTEAFFGQGTRLTVV.

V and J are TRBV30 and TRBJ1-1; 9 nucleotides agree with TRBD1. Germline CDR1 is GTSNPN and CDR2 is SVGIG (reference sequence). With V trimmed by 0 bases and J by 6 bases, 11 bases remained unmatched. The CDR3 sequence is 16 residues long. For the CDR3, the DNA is TGTGCCTGGAGTGTGAACTGGGGACAGGGAATCTCTGAAGCTTTCTTT. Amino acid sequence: CAWSVNWGQGISEAFF.

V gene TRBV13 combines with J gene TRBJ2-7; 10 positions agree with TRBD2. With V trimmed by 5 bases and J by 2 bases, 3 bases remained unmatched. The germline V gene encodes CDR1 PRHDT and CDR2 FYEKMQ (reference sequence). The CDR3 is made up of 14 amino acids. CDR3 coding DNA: TGTGCCAGCAGCACTAGCGGGAAGCCCTACGAGCAGTACTTC. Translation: CASSTSGKPYEQYF.

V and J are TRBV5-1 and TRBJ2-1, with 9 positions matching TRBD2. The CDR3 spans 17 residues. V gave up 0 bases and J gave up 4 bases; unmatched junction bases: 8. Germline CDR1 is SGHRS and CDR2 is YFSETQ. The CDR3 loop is CASSLGISAGGYNEQFF. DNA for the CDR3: TGCGCCAGCAGCTTGGGTATCTCGGCGGGAGGGTACAATGAGCAGTTCTTC.

The CDR3 spells CASSGADYNEQFF. The CDR3, as DNA: TGTGCCAGCAGTGGGGCAGATTACAATGAGCAGTTCTTC. The chain recombines TRBV2 with TRBJ2-1; D is unclear. Germline V gene lookup returns CDR1 SNHLY and CDR2 FYNNEI. There are 13 residues in the CDR3. V dropped 4 bases and J dropped 4 bases, with 8 bases sitting between them.

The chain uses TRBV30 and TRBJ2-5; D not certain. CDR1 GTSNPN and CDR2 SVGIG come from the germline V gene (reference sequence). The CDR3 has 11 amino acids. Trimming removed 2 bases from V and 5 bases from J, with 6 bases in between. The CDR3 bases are TGTGCCTGGAGTACCTTGGAGACCCAGTACTTC. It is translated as CAWSTLETQYF. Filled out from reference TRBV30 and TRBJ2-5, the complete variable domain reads SQTIHQWPATLVQPVGSPLSLECTVEGTSNPNLYWYRQAAGRGLQLLFYSVGIGQISSEVPQNLSASRPQDRQFILSSKKLLLSDSGFYLCAWSTLETQYFGPGTRLLVL.

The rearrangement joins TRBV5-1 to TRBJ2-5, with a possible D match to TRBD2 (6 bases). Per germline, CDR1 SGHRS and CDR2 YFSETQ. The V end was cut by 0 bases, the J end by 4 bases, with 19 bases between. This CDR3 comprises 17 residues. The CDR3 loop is CASSLEVGSSGRETQYF. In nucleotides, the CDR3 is TGCGCCAGCAGCTTGGAGGTTGGGTCCAGCGGGCGAGAGACCCAGTACTTC. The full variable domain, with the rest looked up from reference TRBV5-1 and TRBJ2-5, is KAGVTQTPRYLIKTRGQQVTLSCSPISGHRSVSWYQQTPGQGLQFLFEYFSETQRNKGNFPGRFSGRQFSNSRSEMNVSTLELGDSALYLCASSLEVGSSGRETQYFGPGTRLLVL.

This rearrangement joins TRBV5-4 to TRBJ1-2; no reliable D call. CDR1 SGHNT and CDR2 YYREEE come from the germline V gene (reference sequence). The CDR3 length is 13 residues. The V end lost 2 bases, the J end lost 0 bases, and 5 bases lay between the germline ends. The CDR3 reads CASSFDANYGYTF. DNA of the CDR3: TGTGCCAGCAGCTTCGACGCTAACTATGGCTACACCTTC.

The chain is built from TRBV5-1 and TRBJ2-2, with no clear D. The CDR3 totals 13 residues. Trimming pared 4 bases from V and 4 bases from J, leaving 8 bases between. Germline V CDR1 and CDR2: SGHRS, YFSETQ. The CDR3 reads CASSTEPTGELFF. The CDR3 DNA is TGCGCCAGCAGCACGGAACCCACCGGGGAGCTGTTTTTT.

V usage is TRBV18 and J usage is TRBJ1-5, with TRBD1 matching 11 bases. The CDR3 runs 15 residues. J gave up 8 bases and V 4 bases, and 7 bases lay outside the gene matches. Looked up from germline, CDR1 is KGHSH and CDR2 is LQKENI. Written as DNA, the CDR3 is TGTGCCAGCTCACGAGGGACAGGGGGGAGTGAGCCCCAGCATTTT. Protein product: CASSRGTGGSEPQHF.

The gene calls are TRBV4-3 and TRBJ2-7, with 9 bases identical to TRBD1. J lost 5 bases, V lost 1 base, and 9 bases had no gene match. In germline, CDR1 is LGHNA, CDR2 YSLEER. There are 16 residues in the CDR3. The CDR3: CASSQVLGQGSDEQYF. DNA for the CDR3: TGCGCCAGCAGCCAAGTTCTTGGACAGGGGTCTGACGAGCAGTACTTC.

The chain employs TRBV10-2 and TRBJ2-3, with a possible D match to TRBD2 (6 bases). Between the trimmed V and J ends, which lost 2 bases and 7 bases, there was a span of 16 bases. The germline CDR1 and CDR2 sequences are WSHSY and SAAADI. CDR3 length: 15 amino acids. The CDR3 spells CASSEVADSSNTQYF. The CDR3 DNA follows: TGCGCCAGCAGTGAGGTAGCGGATTCTTCGAATACGCAGTATTTT.

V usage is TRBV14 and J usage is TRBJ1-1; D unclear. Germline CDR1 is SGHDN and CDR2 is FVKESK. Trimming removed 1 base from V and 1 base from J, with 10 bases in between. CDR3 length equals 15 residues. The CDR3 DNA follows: TGTGCCAGCAGCCAAGTCGGACGGCAGAACACTGAAGCTTTCTTT. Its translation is CASSQVGRQNTEAFF.

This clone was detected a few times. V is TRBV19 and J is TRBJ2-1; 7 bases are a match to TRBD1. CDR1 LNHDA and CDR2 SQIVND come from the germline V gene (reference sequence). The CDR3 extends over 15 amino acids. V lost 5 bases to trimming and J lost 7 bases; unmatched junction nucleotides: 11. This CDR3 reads CASSVQTGWGNEQFF. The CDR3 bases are TGTGCCAGTAGTGTACAGACAGGGTGGGGAAATGAGCAGTTCTTC.

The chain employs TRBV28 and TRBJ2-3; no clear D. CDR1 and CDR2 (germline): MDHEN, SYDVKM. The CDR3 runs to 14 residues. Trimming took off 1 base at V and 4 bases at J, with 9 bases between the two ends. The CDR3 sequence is CASSLFATSDTQYF. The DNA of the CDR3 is TGTGCCAGCAGTTTATTCGCGACGTCAGATACGCAGTATTTT.

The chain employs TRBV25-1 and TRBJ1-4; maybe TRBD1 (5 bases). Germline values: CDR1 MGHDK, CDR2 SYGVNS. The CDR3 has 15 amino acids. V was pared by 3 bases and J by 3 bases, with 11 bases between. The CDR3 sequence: CASSDIRAANEKLFF. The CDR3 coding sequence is TGTGCCAGCAGTGATATCAGGGCGGCTAATGAAAAACTGTTTTTT. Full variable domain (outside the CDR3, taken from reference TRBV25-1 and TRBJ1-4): EADIYQTPRYLVIGTGKKITLECSQTMGHDKMYWYQQDPGMELHLIHYSYGVNSTEKGDLSSESTVSRIRTEHFPLTLESARPSHTSQYLCASSDIRAANEKLFFGSGTQLSVL.

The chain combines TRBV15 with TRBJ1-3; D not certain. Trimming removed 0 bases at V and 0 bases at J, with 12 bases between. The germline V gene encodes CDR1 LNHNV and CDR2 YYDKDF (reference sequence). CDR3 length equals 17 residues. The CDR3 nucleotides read TGTGCCACCAGCAGAGATGCACGCGCCCGCTCTGGAAACACCATATATTTT. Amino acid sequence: CATSRDARARSGNTIYF.

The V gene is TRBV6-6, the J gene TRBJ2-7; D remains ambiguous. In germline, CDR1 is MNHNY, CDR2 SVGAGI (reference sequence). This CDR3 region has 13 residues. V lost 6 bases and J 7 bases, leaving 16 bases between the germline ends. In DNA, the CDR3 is TGTGCCAGCAGCCCCGTTTTTTTGAGAGAGCAGTACTTC. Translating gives CASSPVFLREQYF.

The CDR3 protein is CASSLQSSNYGYTF. CDR3 DNA sequence: TGTGCCAGCAGCTTACAATCTTCAAACTATGGCTACACCTTC. The genes are TRBV7-2 and TRBJ1-2; no clear D. The CDR3 loop spans 14 amino acids. Per the germline V gene, CDR1 is SGHTA and CDR2 is FQGNSA. Between the trimmed V and J ends, which lost 2 bases and 2 bases, there was a span of 9 bases.

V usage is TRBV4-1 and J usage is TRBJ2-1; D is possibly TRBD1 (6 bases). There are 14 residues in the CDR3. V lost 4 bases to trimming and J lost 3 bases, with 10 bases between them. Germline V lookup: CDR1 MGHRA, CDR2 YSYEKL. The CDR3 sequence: CASSPTGLYNEQFF. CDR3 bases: TGCGCCAGCAGCCCGACAGGTCTCTACAATGAGCAGTTCTTC.

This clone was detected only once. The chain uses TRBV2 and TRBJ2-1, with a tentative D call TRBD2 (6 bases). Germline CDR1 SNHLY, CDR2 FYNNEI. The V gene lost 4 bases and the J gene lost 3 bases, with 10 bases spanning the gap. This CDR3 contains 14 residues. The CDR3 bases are TGTGCCAGCAGTGGATTAGCGGTCTACAATGAGCAGTTCTTC. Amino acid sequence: CASSGLAVYNEQFF.

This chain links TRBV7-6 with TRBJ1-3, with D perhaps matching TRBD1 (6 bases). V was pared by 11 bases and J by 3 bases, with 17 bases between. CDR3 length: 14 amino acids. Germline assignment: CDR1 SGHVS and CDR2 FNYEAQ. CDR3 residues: CAFGTGSHGNTIYF. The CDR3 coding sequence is TGTGCCTTCGGAACAGGGTCGCATGGAAACACCATATATTTT.